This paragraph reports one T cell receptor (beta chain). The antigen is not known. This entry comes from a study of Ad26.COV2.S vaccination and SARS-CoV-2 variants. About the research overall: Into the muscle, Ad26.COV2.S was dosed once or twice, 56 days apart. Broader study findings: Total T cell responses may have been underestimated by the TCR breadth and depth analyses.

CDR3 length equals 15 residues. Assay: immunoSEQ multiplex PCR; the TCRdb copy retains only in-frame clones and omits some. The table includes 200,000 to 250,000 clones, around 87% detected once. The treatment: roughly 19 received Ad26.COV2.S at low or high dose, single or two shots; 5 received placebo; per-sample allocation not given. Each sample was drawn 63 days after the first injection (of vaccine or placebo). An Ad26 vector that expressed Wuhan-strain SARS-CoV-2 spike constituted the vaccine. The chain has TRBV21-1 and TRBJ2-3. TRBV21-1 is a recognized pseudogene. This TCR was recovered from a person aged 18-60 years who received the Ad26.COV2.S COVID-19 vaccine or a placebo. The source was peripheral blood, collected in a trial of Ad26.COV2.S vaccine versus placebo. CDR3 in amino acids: CASKVDPRGTDTQYF. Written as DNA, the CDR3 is TGTGCCAGCAAAGTGGACCCGAGAGGCACAGATACGCAGTATTTT.